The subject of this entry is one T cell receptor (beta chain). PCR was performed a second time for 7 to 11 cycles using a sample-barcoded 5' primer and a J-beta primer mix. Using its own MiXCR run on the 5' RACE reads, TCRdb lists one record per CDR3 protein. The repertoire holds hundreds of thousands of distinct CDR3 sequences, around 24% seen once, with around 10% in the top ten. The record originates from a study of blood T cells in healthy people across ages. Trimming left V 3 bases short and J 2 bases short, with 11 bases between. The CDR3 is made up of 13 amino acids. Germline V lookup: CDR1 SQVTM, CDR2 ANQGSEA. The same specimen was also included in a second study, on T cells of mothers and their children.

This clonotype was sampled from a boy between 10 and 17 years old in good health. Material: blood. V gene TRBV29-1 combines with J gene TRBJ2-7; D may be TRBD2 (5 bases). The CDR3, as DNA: TGCAGCGTTGAGAGCGGCAGCACCTACGAGCAGTACTTC. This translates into CSVESGSTYEQYF.